The next 19 T cell receptor beta chains were all read from a single sample in a study of neurological immune-mediated disorders. TCRdb reanalysed the 5' RACE reads using MiXCR and keeps one entry per CDR3 protein. Of approximately 59,000 distinct CDR3 sequences in the sample, around 5% were seen once. The sequenced sample consisted of PBMCs. The receptors were sampled from a human donor with multiple sclerosis. The donor label of this sample is uncertain.

This clonotype came up many times. The chain couples TRBV20-1 to TRBJ2-3, with 8 nucleotides matching TRBD2. The CDR3 is made up of 15 amino acids. V shed 6 bases and J 4 bases; nucleotides not matched to a gene: 12. The V gene's germline CDR1 is DFQATT and CDR2 SNEGSKA (reference sequence). CDR3 coding DNA: TGCAGTGCCCTCCTACTGGCGGGGGGCGCAGATACGCAGTATTTT. It encodes CSALLLAGGADTQYF.

This clonotype was observed at least ten times. The V gene is TRBV29-1, the J gene TRBJ2-5, with D unresolved. The germline V gene encodes CDR1 SQVTM and CDR2 ANQGSEA. The CDR3 has 14 residues. V was trimmed by 5 bases and J by 2 bases, leaving 15 bases between them. The CDR3 region is CSVPHDKKQETQYF. The CDR3 bases are TGCAGCGTTCCCCATGACAAGAAACAAGAGACCCAGTACTTC.

This chain joins TRBV11-2 and TRBJ1-5; D call uncertain. Germline V gene data show CDR1 as SGHAT and CDR2 as FQNNGV. Between the trimmed V and J ends, which lost 1 base and 0 bases, there was a span of 7 bases. The CDR3 totals 15 residues. The CDR3 DNA reads TGTGCCAGCAGCTTAGGACCGTATAGCAATCAGCCCCAGCATTTT. Its protein product is CASSLGPYSNQPQHF.

This clonotype has at least ten counts. This chain uses TRBV24-1 with TRBJ2-1, with TRBD2 matching over 8 bases. Germline V gene data show CDR1 as KGHDR and CDR2 as SFDVKD. This CDR3 has 15 amino acids. J gave up 7 bases and V 1 base, and 5 bases lay outside the gene matches. The CDR3 loop reads CATSDFTGGANEQFF. CDR3 DNA: TGTGCCACCAGTGATTTCACCGGGGGGGCAAATGAGCAGTTCTTC.

This clonotype was found many times. The chain links TRBV6-5 to TRBJ2-7, with a possible D match to TRBD1 (5 bases). The CDR3 is 17 amino acids. Trimming took off 3 bases at V and 1 base at J, with 19 bases between the two ends. CDR1 MNHEY and CDR2 SVGAGI come from the germline V gene. The CDR3 here is CASSYPVYPRASYEQYF. The CDR3 DNA reads TGTGCCAGCAGTTATCCCGTATATCCCAGGGCTTCCTACGAGCAGTACTTC.

There are many counts of this clonotype. The V and J genes are TRBV20-1 and TRBJ2-3; D is unresolved. In germline, CDR1 is DFQATT, CDR2 SNEGSKA (reference sequence). Deletions cut 2 bases from V and 2 bases from J, with 8 bases between. The CDR3 contains 13 residues. CDR3 nucleotide sequence: TGCAGTGCTAGAAAGCAGTTCACAGATACGCAGTATTTT. Protein product: CSARKQFTDTQYF.

Many counts were recorded for this clonotype. This sequence joins TRBV5-1 and TRBJ2-1; 10 nucleotides line up with TRBD1. Losses at the gene ends were 5 bases for V and 9 bases for J; bases not matched to a gene: 8. Germline assignment: CDR1 SGHRS and CDR2 YFSETQ. The CDR3 sequence is 14 residues long. This CDR3 reads CASRRDRGSGEQFF. Here the CDR3 DNA reads TGCGCCAGCAGGAGGGACAGGGGCTCTGGTGAGCAGTTCTTC.

This clonotype was seen at least ten times. The genes are TRBV20-1 and TRBJ2-1, with TRBD2 matching 8 bases. This CDR3 region has 15 residues. After removal of 6 bases from V and 2 bases from J, the junction contained 9 bases not matched to a gene. Germline lookup yields CDR1 DFQATT and CDR2 SNEGSKA (reference sequence). In nucleotides, the CDR3 is TGCAGTGCCCCCAAGGGGCGGGGGGCCTACAATGAGCAGTTCTTC. Translated: CSAPKGRGAYNEQFF.

This clonotype was seen ten or more times. The chain is built from TRBV5-1 and TRBJ1-3; D gene ambiguous. CDR3 length: 19 residues. Germline CDR1 reads SGHRS; CDR2 reads YFSETQ. V lost 4 bases and J 0 bases, leaving 23 bases between the germline ends. CDR3 sequence (DNA): TGCGCCAGCAGCCCTGGTTGGGGAGGCAGTCCTCCCTCTGGAAACACCATATATTTT. Translation: CASSPGWGGSPPSGNTIYF.

This clonotype was counted ten times or more. The rearrangement joins TRBV7-2 to TRBJ2-3, with D possibly matching TRBD2 (5 bases). The V and J ends lost 2 bases and 6 bases respectively, with 6 bases between them. The CDR3 runs 12 residues. Germline CDR1 is SGHTA and CDR2 is FQGNSA. The CDR3 sequence: CASSLSGDTQYF. CDR3 DNA sequence: TGTGCCAGCAGCTTATCGGGGGATACGCAGTATTTT.

This clonotype was recorded many times. The chain recombines TRBV12-3 or TRBV12-4 with TRBJ1-6; TRBD1 matches 7 bases. CDR3 size: 15 residues. V was clipped by 6 bases and J by 7 bases; unmatched bases: 9. CDR3 amino acids: CASSRGYISNSPLHF. As DNA, the CDR3 is TGTGCCAGCAGCAGGGGGTACATCAGCAATTCACCCCTCCACTTT.

In this sample, this clonotype turned up many times. This chain joins TRBV6-5 and TRBJ2-7; D tentatively reads TRBD1 or TRBD2 (7 bases each). The CDR3 sequence is 14 residues long. Trimming removed 2 bases from V and 4 bases from J, with 12 bases in between. CDR1 and CDR2 (germline): MNHEY, SVGAGI. The CDR3 sequence: CASSYGRGGYEQYF. The CDR3 DNA reads as TGTGCCAGCAGTTACGGCAGGGGGGGGTACGAGCAGTACTTC.

This clonotype was counted ten times or more. In DNA form, the CDR3 reads TGTGCCAGCAGCTTAGTGAGAGCCTACGAGCAGTACTTC. As protein: CASSLVRAYEQYF. The chain carries TRBV7-2 and TRBJ2-7; no clear D gene. Germline V gene lookup returns CDR1 SGHTA and CDR2 FQGNSA. The CDR3 is 13 amino acids. Trimming pared 1 base from V and 2 bases from J, leaving 6 bases between.

This clonotype was seen many times. This CDR3 is CASSRGQGMSEQYF. CDR3 in DNA: TGCGCCAGCAGCCGGGGACAGGGGATGAGCGAGCAGTACTTC. This rearrangement joins TRBV5-1 to TRBJ2-7; TRBD1 matches at 10 bases. Unmatched junction bases numbered 7, after V lost 4 bases and J lost 6 bases. Germline values: CDR1 SGHRS, CDR2 YFSETQ. CDR3 length equals 14 residues.

This clonotype was seen at least ten times. V gene TRBV20-1 combines with J gene TRBJ2-7; D call uncertain. The CDR3 is made up of 13 amino acids. V lost 0 bases, J lost 3 bases, and 9 bases lay in between. The germline CDR1 and CDR2 sequences are DFQATT and SNEGSKA (reference sequence). The CDR3, as DNA: TGCAGTGCTAGAGACGGGCTAGTCTACGAGCAGTACTTC. This sequence encodes CSARDGLVYEQYF.

This clonotype was counted ten times or more. V gene TRBV11-2 combines with J gene TRBJ2-1; either TRBD1 or TRBD2 may supply D (5 bases each). Germline-derived CDR1 and CDR2 are SGHAT and FQNNGV. Trimming cost V 8 bases and J 1 base, with 15 bases left between them. The CDR3 sequence is 15 residues long. CDR3 protein: CASSLGTYSYNEQFF. The CDR3 nucleotides read TGTGCCAGCTCGCTCGGGACGTATTCCTACAATGAGCAGTTCTTC. The variable domain in full, completed from reference TRBV11-2 and TRBJ2-1, reads EAGVAQSPRYKIIEKRQSVAFWCNPISGHATLYWYQQILGQGPKLLIQFQNNGVVDDSQLPKDRFSAERLKGVDSTLKIQPAKLEDSAVYLCASSLGTYSYNEQFFGPGTRLTVL.

There are many counts of this clonotype. The J gene is TRBJ2-3, the V gene TRBV20-1, with 12 positions matching TRBD2. Germline CDR1 and CDR2: DFQATT and SNEGSKA (reference sequence). The CDR3 extends over 15 amino acids. The ends lost 5 bases at V and 6 bases at J; junction bases unmatched: 9. CDR3 protein: CSADRTSGVGDTQYF. The CDR3 DNA reads TGCAGTGCTGATCGGACTAGCGGGGTGGGGGATACGCAGTATTTT.

This clonotype was counted ten times or more. V is TRBV20-1 and J is TRBJ1-5; the D is unclear. Germline V gene data show CDR1 as DFQATT and CDR2 as SNEGSKA (reference sequence). The CDR3 covers 16 residues. Trimming cost V 2 bases and J 3 bases, with 17 bases left between them. The CDR3 protein is CSARFGRAWNNQPQHF. The DNA of the CDR3 is TGCAGTGCTAGATTTGGGAGGGCCTGGAACAATCAGCCCCAGCATTTT.

This clonotype was recorded at least ten times. The chain employs TRBV20-1 and TRBJ2-3, with 10 nucleotides matching TRBD2. V dropped 0 bases and J dropped 5; count of bases not matched to a gene: 5. Germline CDR1 DFQATT, CDR2 SNEGSKA (reference sequence). The CDR3 extends over 15 amino acids. CDR3 DNA: TGCAGTGCTAGAGACCCTAGCGGGGGCCAAGATACGCAGTATTTT. Residues: CSARDPSGGQDTQYF.